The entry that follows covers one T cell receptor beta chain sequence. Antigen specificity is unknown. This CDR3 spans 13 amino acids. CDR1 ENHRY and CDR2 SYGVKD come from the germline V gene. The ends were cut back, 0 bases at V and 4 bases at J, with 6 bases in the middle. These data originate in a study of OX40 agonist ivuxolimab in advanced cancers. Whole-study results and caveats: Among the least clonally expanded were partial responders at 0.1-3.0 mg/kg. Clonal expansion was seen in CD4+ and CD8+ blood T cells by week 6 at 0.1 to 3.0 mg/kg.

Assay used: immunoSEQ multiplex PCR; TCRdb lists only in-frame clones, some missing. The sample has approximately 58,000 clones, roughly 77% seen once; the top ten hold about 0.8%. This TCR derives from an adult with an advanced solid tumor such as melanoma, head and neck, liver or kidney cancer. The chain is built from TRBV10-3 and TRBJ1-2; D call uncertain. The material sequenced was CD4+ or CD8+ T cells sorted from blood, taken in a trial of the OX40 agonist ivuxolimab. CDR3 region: CAISESWGYGYTF. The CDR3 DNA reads TGTGCCATCAGTGAGTCATGGGGCTATGGCTACACCTTC.